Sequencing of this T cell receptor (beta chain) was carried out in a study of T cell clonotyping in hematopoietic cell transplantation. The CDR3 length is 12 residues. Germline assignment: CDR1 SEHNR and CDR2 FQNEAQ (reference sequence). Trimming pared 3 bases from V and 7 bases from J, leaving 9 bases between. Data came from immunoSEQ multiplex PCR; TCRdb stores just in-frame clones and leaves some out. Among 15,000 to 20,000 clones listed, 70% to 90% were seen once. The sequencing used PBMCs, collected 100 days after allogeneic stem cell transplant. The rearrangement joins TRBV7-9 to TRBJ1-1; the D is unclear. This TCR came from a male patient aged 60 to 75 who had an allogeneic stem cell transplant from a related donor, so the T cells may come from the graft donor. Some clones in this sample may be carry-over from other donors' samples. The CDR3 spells CASSFSDGEAFF. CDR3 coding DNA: TGTGCCAGCAGCTTCAGTGACGGTGAAGCTTTCTTT.